This T cell receptor (beta chain) was recorded in a study of blood T cells in healthy people across ages. The length of the CDR3 is 13 residues. Looked up from germline, CDR1 is SQVTM and CDR2 is ANQGSEA. V dropped 5 bases and J dropped 2 bases, with 12 bases sitting between them. This clonotype was picked up many times. For the second PCR, which ran for about 7 to 11 cycles, a sample-barcoded 5' primer and a J-beta primer mix were used. MiXCR, run by TCRdb on the 5' RACE reads, gives a single entry per CDR3 protein. The sample lists some 850,000 distinct CDR3 sequences; under 30% were seen once. These same records also appear under a second study, on T cells of mothers and their children.

The specimen was blood. V usage is TRBV29-1 and J usage is TRBJ2-5; TRBD1 or TRBD2 may be the D gene (5 bases each). This sequence was found in a boy aged 5-17 years in good health. Here the CDR3 DNA reads TGCAGCGTTACCGGGGCCCTACAAGAGACCCAGTACTTC. Its translation is CSVTGALQETQYF.